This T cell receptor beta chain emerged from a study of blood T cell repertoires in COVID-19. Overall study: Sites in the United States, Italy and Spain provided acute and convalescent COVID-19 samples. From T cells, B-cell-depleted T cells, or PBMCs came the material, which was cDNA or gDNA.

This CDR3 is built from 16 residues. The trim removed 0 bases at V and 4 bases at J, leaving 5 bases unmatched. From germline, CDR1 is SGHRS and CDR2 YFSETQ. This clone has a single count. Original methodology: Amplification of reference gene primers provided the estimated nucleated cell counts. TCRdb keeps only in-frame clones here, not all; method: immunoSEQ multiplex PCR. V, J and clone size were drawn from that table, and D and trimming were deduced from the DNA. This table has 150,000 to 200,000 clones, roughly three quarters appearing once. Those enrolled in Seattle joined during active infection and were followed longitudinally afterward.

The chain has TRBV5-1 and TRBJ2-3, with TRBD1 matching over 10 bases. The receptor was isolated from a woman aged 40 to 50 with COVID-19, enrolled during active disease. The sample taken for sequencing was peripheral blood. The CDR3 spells CASSLEGTGVADTQYF. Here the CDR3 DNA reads TGCGCCAGCAGCTTGGAAGGGACAGGGGTAGCAGATACGCAGTATTTT.